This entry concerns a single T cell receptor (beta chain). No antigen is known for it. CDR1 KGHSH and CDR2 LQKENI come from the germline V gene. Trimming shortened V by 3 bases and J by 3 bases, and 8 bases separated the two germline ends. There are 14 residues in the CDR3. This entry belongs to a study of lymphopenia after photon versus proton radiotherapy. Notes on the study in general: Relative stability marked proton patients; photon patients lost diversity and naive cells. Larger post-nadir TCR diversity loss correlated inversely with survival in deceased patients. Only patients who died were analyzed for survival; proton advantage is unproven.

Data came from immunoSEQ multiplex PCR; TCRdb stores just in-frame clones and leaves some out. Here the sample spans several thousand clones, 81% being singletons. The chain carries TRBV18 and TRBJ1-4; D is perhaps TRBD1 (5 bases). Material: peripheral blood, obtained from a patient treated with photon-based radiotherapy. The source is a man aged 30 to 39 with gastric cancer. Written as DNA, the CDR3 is TGTGCCAGCTCACCGAGGGGTCCTAATGAAAAACTGTTTTTT. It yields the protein CASSPRGPNEKLFF. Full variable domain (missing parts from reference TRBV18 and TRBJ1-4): NAGVMQNPRHLVRRRGQEARLRCSPMKGHSHVYWYRQLPEEGLKFMVYLQKENIIDESGMPKERFSAEFPKEGPSILRIQQVVRGDSAAYFCASSPRGPNEKLFFGSGTQLSVL.